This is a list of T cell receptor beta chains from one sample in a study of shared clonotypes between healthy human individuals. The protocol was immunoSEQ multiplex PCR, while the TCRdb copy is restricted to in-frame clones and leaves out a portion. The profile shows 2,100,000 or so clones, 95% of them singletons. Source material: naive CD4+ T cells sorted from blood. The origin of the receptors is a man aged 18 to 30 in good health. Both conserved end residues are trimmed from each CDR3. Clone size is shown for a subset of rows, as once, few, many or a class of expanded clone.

ASSSRTGGTEAF	NA	TRBV11-3	TRBJ1-1	12
ASSKTGQGYNEQF	once	TRBV5-1	TRBJ2-1	13
SVGDRMFTEAF	NA	TRBV29-1	TRBJ1-1	11
SASNDEQY	NA	TRBV20-1	TRBJ2-7	8
ASSQVQGAKLF	NA	TRBV4-1	TRBJ1-4	11
ASSSEKLGGNTIY	NA	TRBV27	TRBJ1-3	13
ASSLRAKLGIYEQY	NA	TRBV13	TRBJ2-7	14
ASRGTGGLTEAF	NA	TRBV6-1	TRBJ1-1	12
ASSPGQTISNQPQH	NA	TRBV18	TRBJ1-5	14
ASGQGSNTEAF	NA	TRBV7-2	TRBJ1-1	11
ASSFEVNEQF	NA	TRBV5-1	TRBJ2-1	10
ASSSQSAPTSRELF	NA	TRBV5-4	TRBJ2-2	14
ASSSLGLALETQY	once	TRBV7-8	TRBJ2-5	13
AWRKQTGNTGELF	NA	TRBV30	TRBJ2-2	13
AWSLGGTGANVLT	NA	TRBV30	TRBJ2-6	13
ASSLGDNYGYT	NA	TRBV5-1	TRBJ1-2	11
ASSAGLYGYT	once	TRBV7-2	TRBJ1-2	10
ASSLFLEQY	NA	TRBV7-9	TRBJ2-7	9
ASSTQALSSYEQY	NA	TRBV27	TRBJ2-7	13
ASSAGLAGREQY	NA	TRBV6-1	TRBJ2-7	12
ASSPRGGGGPQETQY	NA	TRBV9	TRBJ2-5	15
ASSQGRQVGSAGAEQY	NA	TRBV4-1	TRBJ2-7	16
AISDSGGSNQPQH	NA	TRBV10-3	TRBJ1-5	13
SVSGQGSYEQY	NA	TRBV29-1	TRBJ2-7	11
ANGQDSYNSPLH	NA	TRBV2	TRBJ1-6	12
ASSYGQFQETQY	NA	TRBV6-5	TRBJ2-5	12
ASSPTSVHTGELF	NA	TRBV10-2	TRBJ2-2	13
ASSERGASYGYT	NA	TRBV6-1	TRBJ1-2	12
ASKSGLAALEQY	NA	TRBV27	TRBJ2-7	12
ASSLGGPQETQY	NA	TRBV11-2	TRBJ2-5	12
AWSVVRVEKLF	NA	TRBV30	TRBJ1-4	11
AIRAGTGFYEQY	NA	TRBV10-3	TRBJ2-7	12
ASSDFWTANTGELF	NA	TRBV10-1	TRBJ2-2	14
ASSETDTDTQY	NA	TRBV6-1	TRBJ2-3	11
ASSLAKVAGANTGELF	NA	TRBV7-2	TRBJ2-2	16
ASSLPGQGSYEQY	NA	TRBV5-4	TRBJ2-7	13
ASSPPGLAGTDTQY	NA	TRBV9	TRBJ2-3	14
ASSRGQIEAF	NA	TRBV28	TRBJ1-1	10
ASSPPSTNTEAF	NA	TRBV18	TRBJ1-1	12
ASTPFPWTEMYEQY	NA	TRBV28	TRBJ2-7	14
ASSLVRQSPYEQY	NA	TRBV11-2	TRBJ2-7	13
ASSHRDRGRNIQY	NA	TRBV14	TRBJ2-4	13
ASSLVGGNGYT	NA	TRBV5-4	TRBJ1-2	11